The rows below give T cell receptor beta chains drawn from one sample of a study of cytomegalovirus exposure and HLA in healthy donors. The protocol was immunoSEQ multiplex PCR, while the TCRdb copy is restricted to in-frame clones and leaves out a portion. Of more than 100,000 clones in the sample, 76% are singletons; the top ten hold about 1.8%. Specimen: PBMCs. Receptor source: a female donor in good health and CMV-seropositive. CDR3s include the opening cysteine and the closing phenylalanine or tryptophan. The order of the fields is clone size, D gene, V gene, J gene, CDR3 protein, CDR3 DNA. The D gene is left open where the match is weak. A row's size may be missing; if present it is once, few, many or a size class.

>few|NA|TRBV15|TRBJ2-3
CATSRDPKVTSTDTQYF
TGTGCCACCAGCAGAGATCCGAAAGTAACTAGCACAGATACGCAGTATTTT
>NA|NA|TRBV11-2|TRBJ2-5
CASSPMGRETQYF
TGTGCCAGCAGCCCGATGGGGAGGGAGACCCAGTACTTC
>NA|TRBD1|TRBV15|TRBJ1-1
CATSRPRTGAMNTEAFF
TGTGCCACCAGCAGACCCAGGACAGGAGCCATGAACACTGAAGCTTTCTTT
>NA|NA|TRBV4-2|TRBJ2-2
CASSQDPGNNFGELFF
TGTGCCAGCAGCCAAGATCCAGGGAATAATTTCGGGGAGCTGTTTTTT
>NA|TRBD2|TRBV5-1|TRBJ2-3
CASSWTSASTDTQYF
TGCGCCAGCAGCTGGACTAGCGCTAGCACAGATACGCAGTATTTT
>NA|NA|TRBV18|TRBJ2-7
CASSEGLEYAQYF
TGTGCCAGCTCAGAGGGACTTGAGTACGCACAGTACTTC
>NA|NA|TRBV28|TRBJ1-2
CASSLNYGYTF
TGTGCCAGCAGCCTGAACTATGGCTACACCTTC
>few|TRBD2|TRBV5-5|TRBJ2-7
CASSLGLAGHQGQYF
TGTGCCAGCAGCTTGGGGCTAGCGGGCCATCAGGGGCAGTACTTC
>NA|TRBD1|TRBV12-5|TRBJ2-1
CASGPPSHGTGNNEQFF
TGTGCTAGTGGTCCACCGTCTCACGGGACAGGGAACAATGAGCAGTTCTTC
>NA|TRBD1|TRBV19|TRBJ2-5
CATAWDRVGETQYF
TGTGCCACCGCCTGGGACAGGGTGGGGGAGACCCAGTACTTC
>NA|TRBD1|TRBV27|TRBJ1-2
CASSRQGYGYTF
TGTGCCAGCAGCCGACAGGGTTATGGCTACACCTTC
>NA|NA|TRBV9|TRBJ2-7
CASSVESGVLYEQYF
TGTGCCAGCAGCGTAGAGTCAGGCGTCCTCTACGAGCAGTACTTC
>NA|NA|TRBV21-1|TRBJ1-4
CASSNPTSGTGGEKLFF
TGTGCCAGCAGCAACCCCACCTCCGGGACAGGGGGTGAAAAACTGTTTTTT
>NA|NA|TRBV10-3|TRBJ1-1
CAISDGGRGNTEAFF
TGTGCCATCAGCGACGGGGGGAGAGGGAACACTGAAGCTTTCTTT
>NA|NA|TRBV28|TRBJ2-7
CASSHRGVYEQYF
TGTGCCAGCAGTCACCGCGGAGTCTACGAGCAGTACTTC
>NA|NA|TRBV29-1|TRBJ2-7
CSVEVGDSYEQYF
TGCAGCGTTGAAGTCGGAGACTCCTACGAGCAGTACTTC
>NA|NA|TRBV30|TRBJ1-6
CAWSPKYRSSYNSPLHF
TGTGCCTGGAGCCCTAAATACCGAAGCTCCTATAATTCACCCCTCCACTTT
>NA|TRBD2|TRBV5-6|TRBJ2-7
CASSLPGLAYEQYF
TGTGCCAGCAGTCTTCCGGGACTAGCCTACGAGCAGTACTTC
>NA|TRBD2|TRBV7-6|TRBJ2-7
CASSRTSGGYEQYF
TGTGCCAGCAGCCGGACTAGCGGGGGATACGAGCAGTACTTC
>NA|TRBD1|TRBV9|TRBJ2-2
CASSVVQGASGELFF
TGTGCCAGCAGCGTAGTACAGGGGGCCTCCGGGGAGCTGTTTTTT
>once|NA|TRBV2|TRBJ2-7
CASSARLGPYEQYF
TGTGCCAGCAGTGCTCGACTAGGACCCTACGAGCAGTACTTC
>NA|NA|TRBV5-4|TRBJ2-5
CASSPPAGSIQETQYF
TGTGCCAGCAGCCCACCGGCGGGCAGCATCCAAGAGACCCAGTACTTC
>few|TRBD1|TRBV7-2|TRBJ1-2
CASSLEGTGVYGYTF
TGTGCCAGCAGCTTAGAAGGGACAGGGGTATATGGCTACACCTTC
>NA|TRBD1|TRBV5-1|TRBJ2-7
CASRVGGFDEQYF
TGCGCCAGCAGAGTAGGGGGCTTCGACGAGCAGTACTTC